Sequencing of this TCR beta chain was carried out in a study of a mutant IDH1 vaccine in newly diagnosed glioma. CDR3 size: 12 residues. V was trimmed by 7 bases and J by 3 bases, leaving 10 bases between them. CDR1 and CDR2 (germline): SNHLY, FYNNEI. Time point defined: baseline, week 1 (first vaccination visit). Indicated treatment: pre-vaccination baseline after standard-of-care therapy. TCRdb's table, derived via immunoSEQ multiplex PCR, lists solely in-frame clones and lacks some. The sample includes 70,000 to 100,000 clones, approximately 80% of them seen just once. The receptor was isolated from a man aged 35 to 55 with glioma. Some clones in this sample may be carry-over from other donors' samples. Specimen: PBMCs, collected from a glioma patient treated with radiotherapy, temozolomide or both. The chain carries TRBV2 and TRBJ2-7; D call uncertain. Written as DNA, the CDR3 is TGTGCCAGCAATCGACCAGGCTACGAGCAGTACTTC. It is translated as CASNRPGYEQYF.